This T cell receptor beta chain derives from a study of blood T cells in healthy people across ages. This CDR3 spans 14 amino acids. The V end was cut by 2 bases, the J end by 2 bases, with 11 bases between. Germline lookup yields CDR1 GTSNPN and CDR2 SVGIG (reference sequence). This clonotype was seen repeatedly, ten times or more. Using a J-beta primer mix together with a sample-barcoded 5' primer, a second PCR was run for roughly 6 to 11 cycles. One entry per CDR3 protein, called by TCRdb with MiXCR from the 5' RACE reads. This table has 650,000 to 700,000 distinct CDR3 sequences, less than 40% appearing once.

The chain recombines TRBV30 with TRBJ2-3; maybe TRBD2 (6 bases). The sequence was obtained from an elderly woman in good health. The sample consisted of blood. The CDR3 nucleotides read TGTGCCTGGAGTTTAGGGAGGTTCACAGATACGCAGTATTTT. Its translation: CAWSLGRFTDTQYF.